Listed below are T cell receptor beta chains from one sample, sequenced in a study of CD8 T cells in ankylosing spondylitis. TCRdb re-derived calls from the 5' RACE reads in MiXCR, one entry per CDR3 protein. The sample carries 100,000 to 150,000 distinct CDR3 sequences, 11% recorded once. The sequenced sample was blood, either unsorted or a sorted T cell fraction (not recorded which). Every receptor here comes from a female donor with ankylosing spondylitis or in good health (not recorded which). Both conserved end residues are part of each CDR3. The size field is filled for only some rows; it gives once, few, many or a size class.

CDR3 protein: CASSLTPPNEQFF
V gene: TRBV5-1
J gene: TRBJ2-1
clone size: many

CDR3 protein: CASSTGQVGQETQYF
V gene: TRBV7-9
J gene: TRBJ2-5
clone size: few

CDR3 protein: CASSGGQGAYGYTF
V gene: TRBV12-3/TRBV12-4
J gene: TRBJ1-2
clone size: many

CDR3 protein: CASSLSPSANEQFF
V gene: TRBV7-3
J gene: TRBJ2-1
clone size: many

CDR3 protein: CASSSAGLAKNIQYF
V gene: TRBV6-1
J gene: TRBJ2-4
clone size: .

CDR3 protein: CASSPPWTGDYEQYF
V gene: TRBV28
J gene: TRBJ2-7
clone size: many

CDR3 protein: CSAARDRGLNTEAFF
V gene: TRBV20-1
J gene: TRBJ1-1
clone size: .

CDR3 protein: CASTYSGTYTGELFF
V gene: TRBV12-3/TRBV12-4
J gene: TRBJ2-2
clone size: many

CDR3 protein: CASSLAPGQALEKGYTF
V gene: TRBV5-1
J gene: TRBJ1-2
clone size: .

CDR3 protein: CASSLRPGVNYNEQFF
V gene: TRBV7-3
J gene: TRBJ2-1
clone size: many

CDR3 protein: CSARSPGTDTGELFF
V gene: TRBV20-1
J gene: TRBJ2-2
clone size: .

CDR3 protein: CASSVGQRTGPGYTF
V gene: TRBV9
J gene: TRBJ1-2
clone size: few

CDR3 protein: CASSLGLAGPAVF
V gene: TRBV5-1
J gene: TRBJ2-1
clone size: many

CDR3 protein: CASQFGTSGRSSYNEQFF
V gene: TRBV10-1
J gene: TRBJ2-1
clone size: many

CDR3 protein: CASSSGGGEGDEQFF
V gene: TRBV7-8
J gene: TRBJ2-1
clone size: .

CDR3 protein: CASSTNRRDTQYF
V gene: TRBV7-2
J gene: TRBJ2-3
clone size: many

CDR3 protein: CSVGQGSRQPQHF
V gene: TRBV29-1
J gene: TRBJ1-5
clone size: .

CDR3 protein: CASSLSDSQPQHF
V gene: TRBV11-2
J gene: TRBJ1-5
clone size: .

CDR3 protein: CASSLGAGSPGNEQFF
V gene: TRBV5-1
J gene: TRBJ2-1
clone size: many

CDR3 protein: CSVARTEETQYF
V gene: TRBV29-1
J gene: TRBJ2-5
clone size: many

CDR3 protein: CASSSRASTDTQYF
V gene: TRBV7-2
J gene: TRBJ2-3
clone size: many